These 7 T cell receptor beta chains were all obtained from the same sample, sequenced in a study of blood T cell repertoires in COVID-19. TCRdb keeps only in-frame clones here, not all; method: immunoSEQ multiplex PCR. The data contain about 160,000 clones, roughly 85% of them singletons. Material for sequencing was peripheral blood. Receptors were obtained from a human donor with acute or convalescent COVID-19. The donor label of this sample is uncertain.

The chain links TRBV6-6 to TRBJ1-1; 9 nucleotides line up with TRBD1. Germline CDR1 reads MNHNY; CDR2 reads SVGAGI (reference sequence). The CDR3 runs 15 residues. J was trimmed by 5 bases and V by 7 bases; bases with no gene match: 11. For the CDR3, the DNA is TGTGCCAGCACAAACAGGGGGCAAGCCTTAACTGAAGCTTTCTTT. It is translated as CASTNRGQALTEAFF.

The J gene is TRBJ2-2, the V gene TRBV4-3, with 9 bases lining up with TRBD1. The V gene's germline CDR1 is LGHNA and CDR2 YSLEER. The CDR3 totals 18 residues. After removal of 4 bases from V and 1 base from J, the junction contained 10 bases not matched to a gene. The CDR3 DNA reads as TGCGCCAGCAGCCGGGGAATTACAGGGGGCGTGAACACCGGGGAGCTGTTTTTT. As protein: CASSRGITGGVNTGELFF.

The chain is built from TRBV5-8 and TRBJ1-5, with no clear D. The CDR3 is 16 residues long. Germline CDR1 and CDR2: SGHTS and YDEGEE. Trimming shortened V by 0 bases and J by 0 bases, and 10 bases separated the two germline ends. The CDR3, as DNA: TGTGCCAGCAGCTTGGTGGGCAGGTATAGCAATCAGCCCCAGCATTTT. As protein: CASSLVGRYSNQPQHF.

CDR3 sequence: CASSLAGTGTYNEQFF. DNA of the CDR3: TGTGCCAGCAGCTTAGCAGGGACAGGGACCTACAATGAGCAGTTCTTC. J is TRBJ2-1 and V is TRBV11-1; 9 bases fit TRBD1. The CDR3 totals 16 residues. V lost 0 bases and J lost 2; bases outside the gene matches: 2. Germline V gene data show CDR1 as SGHAT and CDR2 as FQDESV (reference sequence).

The chain links TRBV14 to TRBJ2-5; 10 positions match TRBD1. The ends lost 4 bases at V and 5 bases at J; junction bases unmatched: 1. CDR1 is SGHDN and CDR2 is FVKESK in the germline V gene. The CDR3 consists of 13 residues. The CDR3 region has the DNA TGTGCCAGCAGCCGGGACAGGGGTGAGACCCAGTACTTC. This encodes CASSRDRGETQYF.

The genes are TRBV3-1 (or the pseudogene TRBV3-2) and TRBJ1-2; no clear D. V was pared by 4 bases and J by 6 bases, with 9 bases between. This CDR3 is 12 amino acids long. Germline assignment: CDR1 LGHDT and CDR2 YNNKEL (reference sequence). The CDR3 here is CASSRRYNGYTF. The CDR3 DNA reads as TGTGCCAGCAGCCGGAGATACAATGGCTACACCTTC.

The chain is built from TRBV10-3 and TRBJ2-3; 11 bases are a match to TRBD1. Germline V gene sequence: CDR1 ENHRY, CDR2 SYGVKD. CDR3 length: 14 amino acids. Trimming at V came to 9 bases and at J to 4 bases, leaving 6 bases not matched to a gene. The CDR3, as DNA: TGTGCCATGAAAAGGGACAGGGGGGCAGATACGCAGTATTTT. Its translation: CAMKRDRGADTQYF.